These 12 T cell receptor beta chains came from one sample sequenced in a study of T cell changes during pregnancy in multiple sclerosis. Some clones are missing from TCRdb's copy, which holds only in-frame ones; the method was immunoSEQ multiplex PCR. The table records about 12,000 clones, around 94% of them present only once. This specimen consisted of CD4+ T cells from peripheral blood mononuclear cells, obtained before pregnancy. Receptor source: a female donor with multiple sclerosis, enrolled in a pregnancy study.

The V call is TRBV5-8, the J call TRBJ1-5; TRBD1 aligns across 11 bases. This CDR3 has 17 amino acids. V shed 2 bases, J shed 2 bases, and the junction held 6 bases outside the gene matches. Germline CDR1 SGHTS, CDR2 YDEGEE. CDR3 protein: CASSFRDRGFRNQPQHF. CDR3 in DNA: TGTGCCAGCAGCTTTAGGGACAGGGGGTTCCGCAATCAGCCCCAGCATTTT.

The chain uses TRBV9 and TRBJ1-4, with D unclear. V was trimmed by 1 base and J by 0 bases, leaving 4 bases between them. CDR3 size: 14 residues. Looked up from germline, CDR1 is SGDLS and CDR2 is YYNGEE. This CDR3 reads CASSVSATNEKLFF. In nucleotides, the CDR3 is TGTGCCAGCAGCGTATCGGCAACTAATGAAAAACTGTTTTTT.

V usage is TRBV7-9 and J usage is TRBJ2-4, with D perhaps matching TRBD2 (6 bases). CDR1 is SEHNR and CDR2 is FQNEAQ in the germline V gene (reference sequence). V lost 5 bases and J 4 bases, leaving 15 bases between the germline ends. This CDR3 has 15 residues. The CDR3 DNA reads TGTGCCAGCAGCCCCGGCCTGGGAGGAAAAAACATTCAGTACTTC. Encoded protein: CASSPGLGGKNIQYF.

The CDR3 region is CASSDFRSYEQYF. The CDR3 region has the DNA TGTGCCAGCAGTGACTTCAGATCCTACGAGCAGTACTTC. The J gene is TRBJ2-7, the V gene TRBV6-4; no definite D call. The CDR3 runs 13 residues. V lost 1 base, J lost 1 base, and 5 bases lay in between. Germline V gene data show CDR1 as MRHNA and CDR2 as SNTAGT.

The genes are TRBV25-1 and TRBJ1-1; 9 bases are shared with TRBD1. The CDR3 runs to 14 residues. Germline V gene data show CDR1 as MGHDK and CDR2 as SYGVNS. After removal of 4 bases from V and 10 bases from J, the junction contained 10 bases not matched to a gene. The CDR3 reads CASSVGQGLPGAFF. As DNA, the CDR3 is TGTGCCAGCAGTGTGGGACAGGGTCTCCCCGGAGCTTTCTTT. The full variable domain, completed using reference TRBV25-1 and TRBJ1-1, is EADIYQTPRYLVIGTGKKITLECSQTMGHDKMYWYQQDPGMELHLIHYSYGVNSTEKGDLSSESTVSRIRTEHFPLTLESARPSHTSQYLCASSVGQGLPGAFFGQGTRLTVV.

This rearrangement joins TRBV27 to TRBJ1-4, with 9 nucleotides matching TRBD1. The CDR3 covers 14 residues. The germline CDR1 and CDR2 sequences are MNHEY and SMNVEV (reference sequence). The V gene end was trimmed by 2 bases and the J gene end by 5 bases; junction bases not matched to a gene: 0. The CDR3 DNA is TGTGCCAGCAGTTTAGGGACAGGGAATGAAAAACTGTTTTTT. Its translation is CASSLGTGNEKLFF.

The CDR3 nucleotides are TGTGCCAGTAGTATAAAGGGCGCGCAGGGGACTGAAGCTTTCTTT. This translates into CASSIKGAQGTEAFF. The rearrangement uses TRBV19 and TRBJ1-1; possible D gene TRBD1, 6 bases. V gave up 2 bases and J gave up 5 bases, with 15 bases separating them. The CDR3 extends over 15 amino acids. Germline lookup yields CDR1 LNHDA and CDR2 SQIVND (reference sequence).

In its sample, this clone was seen a few times. The genes are TRBV19 and TRBJ1-1; D not resolved. V dropped 3 bases and J dropped 1 base, with 3 bases sitting between them. The CDR3 length is 12 residues. Germline CDR1 LNHDA, CDR2 SQIVND (reference sequence). CDR3 sequence: CASSIRNTEAFF. The CDR3 DNA is TGTGCCAGTAGTATCAGGAACACTGAAGCTTTCTTT.

The chain recombines TRBV19 with TRBJ2-3; 9 nucleotides line up with TRBD1. Per germline, CDR1 LNHDA and CDR2 SQIVND (reference sequence). The CDR3 extends over 15 amino acids. V lost 8 bases and J lost 4; bases outside the gene matches: 10. The CDR3 sequence is CASGSGQGAADTQYF. CDR3 coding DNA: TGTGCCAGTGGCTCGGGACAGGGAGCTGCAGATACGCAGTATTTT.

CDR3 in amino acids: CASSESRQGVHIQYF. In nucleotides, the CDR3 is TGTGCCAGCAGTGAATCGAGACAGGGGGTACACATTCAGTACTTC. This sequence joins TRBV25-1 and TRBJ2-4, with TRBD1 matching over 9 bases. There are 15 residues in the CDR3. Germline lookup yields CDR1 MGHDK and CDR2 SYGVNS. V dropped 1 base and J dropped 8; count of bases not matched to a gene: 6. Full variable domain (rest looked up from reference TRBV25-1 and TRBJ2-4): EADIYQTPRYLVIGTGKKITLECSQTMGHDKMYWYQQDPGMELHLIHYSYGVNSTEKGDLSSESTVSRIRTEHFPLTLESARPSHTSQYLCASSESRQGVHIQYFGAGTRLSVL.

The rearrangement uses TRBV7-8 and TRBJ2-3; D gene ambiguous. The germline V gene encodes CDR1 SGHVS and CDR2 FQNEAQ. Trimming removed 0 bases from V and 0 bases from J, with 10 bases in between. The length of the CDR3 is 16 residues. For the CDR3, the DNA is TGTGCCAGCAGCTTAGCGCGCATTTCTAGCACAGATACGCAGTATTTT. It yields the protein CASSLARISSTDTQYF.

The rearrangement joins TRBV5-6 to TRBJ2-7; a weak D match, TRBD1 (5 bases). The CDR3 covers 12 residues. Germline CDR1 SGHDT, CDR2 YYEEEE. Trimming pared 4 bases from V and 2 bases from J, leaving 7 bases between. For the CDR3, the DNA is TGTGCCAGCAGCAAGACAGCCTACGAGCAGTACTTC. Its protein is CASSKTAYEQYF.